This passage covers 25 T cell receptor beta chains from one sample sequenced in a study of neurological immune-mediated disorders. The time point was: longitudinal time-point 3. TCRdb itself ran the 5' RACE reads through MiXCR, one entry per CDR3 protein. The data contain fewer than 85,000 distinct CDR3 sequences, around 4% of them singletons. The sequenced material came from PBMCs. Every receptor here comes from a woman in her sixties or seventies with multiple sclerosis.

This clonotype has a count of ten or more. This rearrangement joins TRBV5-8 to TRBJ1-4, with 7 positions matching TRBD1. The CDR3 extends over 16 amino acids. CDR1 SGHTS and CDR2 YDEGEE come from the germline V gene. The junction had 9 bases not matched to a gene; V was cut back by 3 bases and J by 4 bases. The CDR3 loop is CASSSGSGTVNEKLFF. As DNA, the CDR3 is TGTGCCAGCAGCTCGGGGTCGGGGACAGTTAATGAAAAACTGTTTTTT.

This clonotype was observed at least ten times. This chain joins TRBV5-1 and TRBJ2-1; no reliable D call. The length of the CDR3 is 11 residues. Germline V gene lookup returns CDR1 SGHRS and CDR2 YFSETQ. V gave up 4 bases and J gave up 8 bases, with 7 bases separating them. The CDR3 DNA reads TGCGCCAGCAGCCAAGGGTATGAGCAGTTCTTC. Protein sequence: CASSQGYEQFF.

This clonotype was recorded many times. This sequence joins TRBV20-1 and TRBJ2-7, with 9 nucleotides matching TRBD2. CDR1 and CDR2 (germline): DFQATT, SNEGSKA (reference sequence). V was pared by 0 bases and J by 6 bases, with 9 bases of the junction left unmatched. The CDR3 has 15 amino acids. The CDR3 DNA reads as TGCAGTGCTAGAGATCAGCGGGGGGCCTCGTCCGAGCAGTACTTC. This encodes CSARDQRGASSEQYF.

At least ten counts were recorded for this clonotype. CDR3 sequence (DNA): TGTGCCAGCAGCACCGACACTAGCGGGGGGCAGTATTTT. This codes for CASSTDTSGGQYF. The chain carries TRBV7-2 and TRBJ2-3, with 11 bases matching TRBD2. The CDR3 is made up of 13 amino acids. Trimming cost V 5 bases and J 11 bases; bases outside gene matches: 6. Germline CDR1 is SGHTA and CDR2 is FQGNSA.

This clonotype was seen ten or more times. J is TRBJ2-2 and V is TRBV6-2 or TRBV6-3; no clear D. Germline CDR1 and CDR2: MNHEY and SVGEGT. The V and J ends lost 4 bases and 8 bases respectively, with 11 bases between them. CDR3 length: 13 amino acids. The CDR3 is CASSWSPGGELFF. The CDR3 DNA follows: TGTGCCAGCAGTTGGAGTCCGGGTGGGGAGCTGTTTTTT.

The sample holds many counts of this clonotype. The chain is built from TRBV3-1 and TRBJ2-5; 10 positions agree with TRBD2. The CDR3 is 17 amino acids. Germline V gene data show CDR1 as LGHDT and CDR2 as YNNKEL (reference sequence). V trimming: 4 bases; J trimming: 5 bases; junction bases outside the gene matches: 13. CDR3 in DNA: TGTGCCAGCAGCCCCCTGGCCAGCGGGGGGGCCGGGGAGACCCAGTACTTC. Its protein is CASSPLASGGAGETQYF.

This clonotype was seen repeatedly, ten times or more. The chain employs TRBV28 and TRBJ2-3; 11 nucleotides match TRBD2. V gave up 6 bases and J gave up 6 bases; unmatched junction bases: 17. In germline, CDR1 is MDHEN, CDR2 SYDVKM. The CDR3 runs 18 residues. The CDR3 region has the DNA TGTGCCAGCAGCCGTCCCCTAGGGACTAGCGGAAAAGGGGATACGCAGTATTTT. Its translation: CASSRPLGTSGKGDTQYF.

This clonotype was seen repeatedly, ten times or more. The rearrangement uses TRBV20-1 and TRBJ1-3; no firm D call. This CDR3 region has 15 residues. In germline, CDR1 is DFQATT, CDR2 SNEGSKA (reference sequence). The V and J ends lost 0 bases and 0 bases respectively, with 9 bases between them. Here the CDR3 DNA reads TGCAGTGCTAGAGATCAACGCGCCTCTGGAAACACCATATATTTT. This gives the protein CSARDQRASGNTIYF.

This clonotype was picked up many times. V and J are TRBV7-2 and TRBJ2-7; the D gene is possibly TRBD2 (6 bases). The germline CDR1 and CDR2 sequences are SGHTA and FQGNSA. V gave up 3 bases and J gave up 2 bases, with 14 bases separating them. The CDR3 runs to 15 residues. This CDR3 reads CASSFTGLHTYEQYF. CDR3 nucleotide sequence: TGTGCCAGCAGCTTCACGGGACTCCATACCTACGAGCAGTACTTC.

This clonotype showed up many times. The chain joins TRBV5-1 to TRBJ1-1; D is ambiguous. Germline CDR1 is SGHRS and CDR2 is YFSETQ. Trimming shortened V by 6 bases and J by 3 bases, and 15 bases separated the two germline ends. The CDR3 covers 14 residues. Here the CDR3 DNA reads TGCGCCAGCAACTCCCGGGCAGAGGACACTGAAGCTTTCTTT. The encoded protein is CASNSRAEDTEAFF.

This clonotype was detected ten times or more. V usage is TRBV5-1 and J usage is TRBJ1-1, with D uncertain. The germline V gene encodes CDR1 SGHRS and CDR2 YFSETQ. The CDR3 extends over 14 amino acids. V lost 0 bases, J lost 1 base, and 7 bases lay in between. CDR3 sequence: CASSLGATNTEAFF. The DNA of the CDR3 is TGCGCCAGCAGCTTGGGGGCAACGAACACTGAAGCTTTCTTT.

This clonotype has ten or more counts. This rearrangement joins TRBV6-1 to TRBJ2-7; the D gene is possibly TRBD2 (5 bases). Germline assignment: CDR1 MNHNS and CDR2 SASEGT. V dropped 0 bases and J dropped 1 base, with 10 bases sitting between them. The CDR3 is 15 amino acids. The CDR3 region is CASSEAHEGSYEQYF. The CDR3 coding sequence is TGTGCCAGCAGTGAAGCCCACGAGGGATCCTACGAGCAGTACTTC.

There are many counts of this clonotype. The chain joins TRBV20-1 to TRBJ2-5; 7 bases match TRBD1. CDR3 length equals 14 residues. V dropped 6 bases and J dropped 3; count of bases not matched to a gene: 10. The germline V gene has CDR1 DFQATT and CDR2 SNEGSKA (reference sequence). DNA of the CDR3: TGCAGTGCCCCGCGACAGGGAGTAAAAGAGACCCAGTACTTC. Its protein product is CSAPRQGVKETQYF.

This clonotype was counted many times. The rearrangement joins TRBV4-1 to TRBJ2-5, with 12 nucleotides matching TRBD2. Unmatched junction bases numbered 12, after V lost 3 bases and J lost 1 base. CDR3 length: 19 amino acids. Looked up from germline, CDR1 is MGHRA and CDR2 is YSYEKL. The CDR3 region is CASSHIGLVTSGGQETQYF. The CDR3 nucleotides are TGCGCCAGCAGCCACATCGGCTTGGTGACTAGCGGGGGCCAAGAGACCCAGTACTTC.

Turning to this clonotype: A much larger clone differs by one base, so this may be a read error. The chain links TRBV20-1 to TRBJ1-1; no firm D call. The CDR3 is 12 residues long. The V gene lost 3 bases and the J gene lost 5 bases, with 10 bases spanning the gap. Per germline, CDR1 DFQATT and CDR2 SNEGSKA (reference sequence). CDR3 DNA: TGCAGTGCTAGCAGGCGTTGGACTGAAGCTTTCTTT. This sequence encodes CSASRRWTEAFF.

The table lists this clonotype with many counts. CDR3 bases: TGCGCCAGCAGCCAGGGCCCCCCGGCTGAAGCTTTCTTT. It encodes CASSQGPPAEAFF. The rearrangement uses TRBV5-1 and TRBJ1-1; perhaps TRBD1 as D (5 bases). Germline V gene lookup returns CDR1 SGHRS and CDR2 YFSETQ. The CDR3 consists of 13 residues. Between the trimmed V and J ends, which lost 4 bases and 6 bases, there was a span of 13 bases.

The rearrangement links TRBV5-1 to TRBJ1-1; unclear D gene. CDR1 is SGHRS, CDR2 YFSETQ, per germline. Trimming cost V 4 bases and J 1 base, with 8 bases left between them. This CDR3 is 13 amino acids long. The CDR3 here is CASSTTENTEAFF. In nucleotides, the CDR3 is TGCGCCAGCAGCACCACAGAGAACACTGAAGCTTTCTTT.

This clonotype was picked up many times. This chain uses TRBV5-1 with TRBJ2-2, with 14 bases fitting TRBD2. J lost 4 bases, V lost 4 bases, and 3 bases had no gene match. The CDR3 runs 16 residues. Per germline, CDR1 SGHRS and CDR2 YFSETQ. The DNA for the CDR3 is TGCGCCAGCAGCCCGACTAGCGGGGGGGCCACCGGGGAGCTGTTTTTT. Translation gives CASSPTSGGATGELFF.

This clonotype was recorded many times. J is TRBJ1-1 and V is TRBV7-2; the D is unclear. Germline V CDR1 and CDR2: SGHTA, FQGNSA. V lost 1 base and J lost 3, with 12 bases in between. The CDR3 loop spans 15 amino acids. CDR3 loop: CASSLGTRWDTEAFF. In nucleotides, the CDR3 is TGTGCCAGCAGCTTAGGGACGCGGTGGGACACTGAAGCTTTCTTT.

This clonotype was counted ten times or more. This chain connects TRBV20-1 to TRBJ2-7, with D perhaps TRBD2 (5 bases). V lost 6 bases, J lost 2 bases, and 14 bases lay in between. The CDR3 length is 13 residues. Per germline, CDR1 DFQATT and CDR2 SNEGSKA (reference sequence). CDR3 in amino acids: CSAGLGWPYEQYF. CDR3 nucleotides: TGCAGTGCCGGACTTGGGTGGCCCTACGAGCAGTACTTC.

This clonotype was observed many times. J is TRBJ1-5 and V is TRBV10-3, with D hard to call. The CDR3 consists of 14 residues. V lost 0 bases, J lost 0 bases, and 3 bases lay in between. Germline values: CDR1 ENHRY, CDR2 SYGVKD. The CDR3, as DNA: TGTGCCATCAGTGAGTCGGATAGCAATCAGCCCCAGCATTTT. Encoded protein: CAISESDSNQPQHF.

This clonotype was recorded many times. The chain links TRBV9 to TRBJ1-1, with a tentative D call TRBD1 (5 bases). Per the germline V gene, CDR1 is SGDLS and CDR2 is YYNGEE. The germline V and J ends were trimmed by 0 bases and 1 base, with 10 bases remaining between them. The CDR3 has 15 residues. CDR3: CASSVVPGKNTEAFF. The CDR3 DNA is TGTGCCAGCAGCGTAGTCCCAGGGAAGAACACTGAAGCTTTCTTT.

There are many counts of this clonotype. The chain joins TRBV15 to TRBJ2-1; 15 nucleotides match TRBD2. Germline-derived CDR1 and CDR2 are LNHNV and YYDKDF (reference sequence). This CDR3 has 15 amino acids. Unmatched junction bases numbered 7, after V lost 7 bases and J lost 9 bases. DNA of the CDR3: TGTGCCACCAACGGACTAGCGGGGGGGCCGGGTGAGCAGTTCTTC. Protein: CATNGLAGGPGEQFF.

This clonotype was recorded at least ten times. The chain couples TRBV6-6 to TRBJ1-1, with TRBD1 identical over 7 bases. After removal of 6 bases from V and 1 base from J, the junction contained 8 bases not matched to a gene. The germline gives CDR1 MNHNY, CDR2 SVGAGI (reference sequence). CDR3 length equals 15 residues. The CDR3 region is CASSSAGQQNTEAFF. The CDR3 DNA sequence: TGTGCCAGCAGCTCCGCGGGACAGCAGAACACTGAAGCTTTCTTT.

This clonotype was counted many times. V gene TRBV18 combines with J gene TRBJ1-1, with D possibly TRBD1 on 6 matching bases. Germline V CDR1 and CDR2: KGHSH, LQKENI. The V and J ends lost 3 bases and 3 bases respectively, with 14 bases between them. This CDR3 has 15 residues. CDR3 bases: TGTGCCAGCTCACCCAAACAGGGTGTCGACACTGAAGCTTTCTTT. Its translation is CASSPKQGVDTEAFF.